These T cell receptor beta chains were read from a single sample in a study of shared clonotypes between healthy human individuals. Produced via immunoSEQ multiplex PCR; TCRdb's table is partial and in-frame only. The sample lists 650,000 to 750,000 clones, about two thirds seen once, with about 1.7% in the top ten. Sequenced sample: memory CD4+ T cells sorted from blood. The receptors were gathered from a woman in her thirties in good health. The CDR3 runs from the conserved cysteine through the conserved F or W. D genes are given only for firm matches. Clone size appears in some rows only: once, few, many, or a class for an expanded clone.

V gene	J gene	clone size	D gene	CDR3 protein	CDR3 DNA
TRBV19	TRBJ1-5	few	NA	CATRAQQDSNQPQHF	TGTGCCACCAGGGCCCAGCAAGATAGCAATCAGCCCCAGCATTTT
TRBV19	TRBJ1-1	NA	TRBD1	CATLPGTASNTEAFF	TGTGCCACCCTTCCCGGGACAGCTTCGAACACTGAAGCTTTCTTT
TRBV11-2	TRBJ2-7	NA	TRBD1	CASSLAGQGIYEQYF	TGTGCCAGCAGCTTGGCCGGACAGGGGATTTACGAGCAGTACTTC
TRBV19	TRBJ2-2	many	TRBD1	CATGTGVNTGELFF	TGTGCCACCGGGACAGGAGTTAACACCGGGGAGCTGTTTTTT
TRBV9	TRBJ2-3	few	NA	CASSAGVSFSTDTQYF	TGTGCCAGCAGCGCCGGGGTGTCTTTTAGCACAGATACGCAGTATTTT
TRBV20-1	TRBJ2-1	NA	NA	CSAGDNEQFF	TGCAGTGCAGGGGACAATGAGCAGTTCTTC
TRBV2	TRBJ1-1	few	NA	CASSDWMNTEAFF	TGTGCCAGCAGTGATTGGATGAACACTGAAGCTTTCTTT
TRBV27	TRBJ2-7	NA	NA	CASSQQGVYEQYF	TGTGCCAGCAGTCAGCAGGGTGTCTACGAGCAGTACTTC
TRBV4-1	TRBJ2-1	NA	NA	CASSLLSREDYNEQFF	TGCGCCAGCAGCCTCTTATCGAGGGAGGATTACAATGAGCAGTTCTTC
TRBV28	TRBJ1-2	NA	NA	CASSLSGTEGYTF	TGTGCCAGCAGTTTATCAGGGACGGAAGGCTACACCTTC
TRBV10-2	TRBJ2-3	NA	TRBD2	CASSETGLAGGGTDTQYF	TGCGCCAGCAGTGAGACGGGACTAGCGGGAGGAGGGACAGATACGCAGTATTTT